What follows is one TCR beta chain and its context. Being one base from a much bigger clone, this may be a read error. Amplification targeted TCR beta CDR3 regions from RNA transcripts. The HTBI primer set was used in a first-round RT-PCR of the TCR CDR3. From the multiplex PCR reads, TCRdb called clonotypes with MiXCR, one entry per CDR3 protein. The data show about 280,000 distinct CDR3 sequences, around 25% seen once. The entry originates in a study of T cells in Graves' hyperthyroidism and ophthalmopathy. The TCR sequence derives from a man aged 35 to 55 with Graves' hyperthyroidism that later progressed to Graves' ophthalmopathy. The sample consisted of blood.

In DNA, the CDR3 is TGTGCCACCGGGGGATACGAGCAGTACTTC. Its translation: CATGGYEQYF. The chain joins TRBV6-1 to TRBJ2-7; maybe TRBD2 (6 bases). CDR3 length: 10 amino acids. Trimming took off 10 bases at V and 4 bases at J, with 8 bases between the two ends. Germline V lookup: CDR1 MNHNS, CDR2 SASEGT.